A selection of T cell receptor beta chains follows, all from one sample in a study of technical replicates of blood from several donors. TCRdb's table, derived via immunoSEQ multiplex PCR, lists solely in-frame clones and lacks some. The table shows about 93,000 clones, with nearly 97% occurring only once. The sample taken for sequencing was T cells isolated from PBMCs. The receptors originated from a human donor in good health. CDR3s include the opening cysteine and the closing phenylalanine or tryptophan. The D gene is left open where the match is weak. Not all rows give a size; the values are once, few, many and, for expanded clones, a class.

j_gene | v_gene | abundance | d_gene | CDR3nt | CDR3aa
TRBJ2-7 | TRBV28 | . | TRBD1 | TGTGCCAGCAGCAACCGGGACAGTACCGACGAGCAGTACTTC | CASSNRDSTDEQYF
TRBJ1-5 | TRBV6-1 | once | TRBD1 | TGTGCCAGCAGTGACGGACAGGGGGCCGGAATAGTTCAGCCCCAGCATTTT | CASSDGQGAGIVQPQHF
TRBJ2-7 | TRBV7-9 | . | TRBD1 | TGTGCCAGCAGCTCAGGGGACAGGGGGAAGGTCGAGCAGTACTTC | CASSSGDRGKVEQYF
TRBJ2-3 | TRBV15 | . | . | TGTGCCACCGTCGAGGGAGATACAGATACGCAGTATTTT | CATVEGDTDTQYF
TRBJ2-7 | TRBV6-6 | . | . | TGTGCCAGCAGTTATAACGCAGGCTACGAGCAGTACTTC | CASSYNAGYEQYF
TRBJ1-2 | TRBV6-4 | . | TRBD1 | TGTGCCAGCAGAGGAGACAGGGACCGCATCTATGGCTACACCTTC | CASRGDRDRIYGYTF
TRBJ1-2 | TRBV20-1 | once | . | TGCAGTGCCTACAGGGGCTACACCTTC | CSAYRGYTF
TRBJ2-2 | TRBV5-1 | . | . | TGCGCCAGCAGCCCAGGGTTGGCCGGGGAGCTGTTTTTT | CASSPGLAGELFF
TRBJ1-3 | TRBV18 | . | . | TGTGCCAGCCAAACCCAGGGTGGTGGAAACACCATATATTTT | CASQTQGGGNTIYF
TRBJ2-7 | TRBV6-5 | . | TRBD1 | TGTGCCAGCAGTTATACCCCGGGACAGCCCTACGAGCAGTACTTC | CASSYTPGQPYEQYF
TRBJ1-1 | TRBV7-9 | . | . | TGTGCCAGCAGCTTATTACGGTTTTCCCTCGCTGAAGCTTTCTTT | CASSLLRFSLAEAFF
TRBJ2-3 | TRBV5-4 | . | TRBD2 | TGTGCCAGCAGCTTCAAAGCGGGGGGGCGACGGGATACGCAGTATTTT | CASSFKAGGRRDTQYF
TRBJ1-1 | TRBV10-2 | . | . | TGCGCCAGCAGTGAATGGTTGGCAGGGAGGGGAGAAAACACTGAAGCTTTCTTT | CASSEWLAGRGENTEAFF
TRBJ1-5 | TRBV29-1 | . | TRBD1 | TGCAGCGTAAGACAGGGGAGCAATCAGCCCCAGCATTTT | CSVRQGSNQPQHF
TRBJ2-2 | TRBV2 | once | TRBD2 | TGTGCCAGCAGAGGGACTAGCGGGACCGGCGGGGAGCTGTTTTTT | CASRGTSGTGGELFF
TRBJ1-1 | TRBV6-5 | . | . | TGTGCCAGCAGTTACACCCGACTCAACACTGAAGCTTTCTTT | CASSYTRLNTEAFF
TRBJ2-1 | TRBV28 | . | TRBD2 | TGTGCCAGCAACTCTTTCGGTGGCGGGAGGGCTTACAATGAGCAGTTCTTC | CASNSFGGGRAYNEQFF
TRBJ2-1 | TRBV2 | . | . | TGTGCCAGCAGTCTTGCCGGGACTCAGTTCTTC | CASSLAGTQFF
TRBJ2-2 | TRBV5-1 | . | TRBD1 | TGCGCCAGCAGCTTGGGGACAGGGGTGAACACCGGGGAGCTGTTTTTT | CASSLGTGVNTGELFF
TRBJ2-7 | TRBV6-6 | . | . | TGTGCCAGCAGCCCAGGGTCCTACGAGCAGTACTTC | CASSPGSYEQYF
TRBJ2-1 | TRBV5-1 | . | TRBD2 | TGCGCCAGCAGCTTCCAACCACTAGCGGGAAGCTCCTACAATGAGCAGTTCTTC | CASSFQPLAGSSYNEQFF
TRBJ1-3 | TRBV6-5 | . | . | TGTGCCAGCAGTTACTCGGACAGTCTGGCTGGAAACACCATATATTTT | CASSYSDSLAGNTIYF
TRBJ2-5 | TRBV28 | . | . | TGTGCCAGCACGGAGTGGGAGACCCAGTACTTC | CASTEWETQYF
TRBJ1-1 | TRBV30 | . | . | TGTGCCTGGAGTGTTGAGGGAGTCGAGCGGGCTTTCTTT | CAWSVEGVERAFF
TRBJ1-5 | TRBV27 | . | . | TGTGCCAGCAGTTTATTAGATAGCAATCAGCCCCAGCATTTT | CASSLLDSNQPQHF
TRBJ2-1 | TRBV2 | once | TRBD1 | TGTGCCAGCAGGAGAGCAGGGGGCGCGGGCAATGAGCAGTTCTTC | CASRRAGGAGNEQFF
TRBJ1-1 | TRBV7-3 | . | . | TGTGCCAGCAGCTTATCCGGGATGAACACTGAAGCTTTCTTT | CASSLSGMNTEAFF
TRBJ1-1 | TRBV7-6 | . | TRBD1 | TGTGCCAGCAGCTCGACAGGGGATCCTGAAGCTTTCTTT | CASSSTGDPEAFF
TRBJ2-1 | TRBV5-4 | . | TRBD2 | TGTGCCAGCAGGGAGGGACTAGGGTTAGATGAGCAGTTCTTC | CASREGLGLDEQFF
TRBJ2-7 | TRBV19 | . | . | TGTGCCAGTAGTATAGGCCAGACTACCTCCTACGAGCAGTACTTC | CASSIGQTTSYEQYF
TRBJ1-1 | TRBV5-1 | once | . | TGCGCCAGCAGCTATTTGGGGGAGGGGACTGAAGCTTTCTTT | CASSYLGEGTEAFF
TRBJ1-3 | TRBV5-4 | . | . | TGTGCCACCGGAACAGGGTTAAGCTCTGGAAACACCATATATTTT | CATGTGLSSGNTIYF
TRBJ2-7 | TRBV19 | . | TRBD2 | TGTGCCAGTAGCACTAGCGGCTCCTACGAGCAGTACTTC | CASSTSGSYEQYF
TRBJ1-5 | TRBV27 | . | . | TGTGCCAGCAGTTTATGGGCAGATAACAATCAGCCCCAGCATTTT | CASSLWADNNQPQHF
TRBJ2-7 | TRBV27 | . | . | TGTGCCAGCAGTTCTGGGGGCAGTCTCTACGAGCAGTACTTC | CASSSGGSLYEQYF
TRBJ2-1 | TRBV14 | . | . | TGTGCCAGCAGCCAAGAGCGGGACTCCTACAATGAGCAGTTCTTC | CASSQERDSYNEQFF
TRBJ2-7 | TRBV29-1 | . | TRBD2 | TGCAGCGTTGAGGCTAGCGGGGACCTCTACGAGCAGTACTTC | CSVEASGDLYEQYF
TRBJ2-1 | TRBV5-1 | . | TRBD2 | TGCGCCAGCAGCTTAAGGACTAGCGGGAGTAGGAATGAGCAGTTCTTC | CASSLRTSGSRNEQFF
TRBJ1-1 | TRBV5-1 | . | TRBD1 | TGCGCCAGCAGCTTGGTCGGAAGAATGACAGGGGCTGAAGCTTTCTTT | CASSLVGRMTGAEAFF
TRBJ1-5 | TRBV4-1 | . | TRBD1 | TGCGCCAGCGCGGAAGGGGGCCACAATCAGCCCCAGCATTTT | CASAEGGHNQPQHF
TRBJ1-2 | TRBV21-1 | . | . | TGTGCCAGCCCCGGGGAGGGGAAGAACTATGGCTACACCTTC | CASPGEGKNYGYTF
TRBJ2-3 | TRBV28 | . | TRBD2 | TGTGCCAGCAGTATCCCAACGGGGGGGGAGACCACAGATACGCAGTATTTT | CASSIPTGGETTDTQYF
TRBJ1-2 | TRBV2 | . | . | TGTGCCAGTCAGGTCTTTGAGGGCTATGGCTACACCTTC | CASQVFEGYGYTF
TRBJ1-2 | TRBV4-1 | . | . | TGCGCCAGCAGCCTAAACAGGAGGGAGCCCGCTAACTATGGCTACACCTTC | CASSLNRREPANYGYTF
TRBJ2-1 | TRBV7-6 | . | . | TGTGCCAGCAGCAAATTAACCTTAGCCTCGGGTGAGCAGTTCTTC | CASSKLTLASGEQFF